This TCR beta chain was identified during a study of cytomegalovirus exposure and HLA in healthy donors (TCRdb year 2017). About the full investigation: An earlier analysis of 587 of the donors reported approximately 290 Gb of sequence data and 117 million unique TCR beta sequences from about 180 million T cells. Of the 300 to 500 genotyped donors, 80% to 90% were placed in the genetic ancestry cluster associated with self-reported Caucasian donors. A later genetic analysis used genome-wide SNP genotypes for about 60% of the roughly 670 donors, treating that subset as a discovery cohort. Approximately 310 gigabases of sequencing data and approximately 85 million unique TCR sequences were included in an early release covering around 600 HLA-typed donors. The number of typed donors differed by locus: 629-630 for A, B, C, DRB1 and DQB1; 500 to 550 for DQA1; some 590 for DPA1; and some 430 for DPB1. Roughly 5 DR-DQ haplotypes were treated as single units for association and clustering because of strong linkage in the cohort. To predict cytomegalovirus infection status, the study combined high-throughput TCR immunosequencing, statistical association of individual TCRs with disease status, and machine learning. Rather than drawing on any new phenotypic data, the later analysis identified candidate immune exposures from TCR beta sequences and the way those sequences occurred across donors. Both class I and class II loci were covered by HLA typing, at four-digit resolution. All discovery cohort repertoires had been generated on a single sequencing platform. To decide whether each TCR beta V gene segment behaved as functional or pseudogenic, an earlier analysis of approximately 620 of the donors relied on high-throughput TCR beta sequencing. Among about 360 genotyped donors of the cohort, an average of around 240,000 unique TCR beta nucleotide sequences were sequenced per donor, around 20% of them non-productive. In a later analysis, previously published TCR beta repertoires from 500 to 750 donors were re-analyzed and high-resolution HLA genotyping was added so that TCR occurrence patterns could be studied. Donor age, sex, ethnicity and CMV serostatus were collected together with the repertoire data. Besides the first cohort of around 670 subjects, a separate validation cohort made up of roughly 120 different subjects was used. The study was designed to test whether signatures of past pathogen exposure could be identified by cataloging public T cell receptors. The study used immunosequencing to profile the T cell repertoires of several hundred subjects and linked those repertoires to cytomegalovirus serostatus.

The cohort comprised approximately 700 healthy bone marrow donors. All cohort members were sampled while nominally healthy, although unrecorded immune exposures were likely present. The donor tested CMV seronegative, placing the donor among the 352 seronegative members of the cohort. Every donor gave a peripheral blood sample, and the peripheral blood mononuclear cells from that sample were used for TCR beta sequencing. The Qiagen DNeasy Blood Extraction Kit was used to extract genomic DNA from the blood cell samples. The paper as a whole reports these results and caveats: Strong co-occurrence of HLA alleles, especially DR and DQ, made assigning TCR associations to individual alleles difficult. A later analysis associated around 16,000 TCR beta sequences with specific HLA alleles at a false discovery rate of 0.05. A few of the identified cytomegalovirus-associated TCR beta chains were confirmed in vitro to be specific for cytomegalovirus antigens. Cytomegalovirus status was reported to be diagnosed by the classifier with high specificity and sensitivity in both the original and validation cohorts. According to a later genetic analysis, donors in an Asian-associated ancestry cluster had fewer N-insertions in productive TCRs than the approximately 650-donor mean. Broadly in line with IMGT annotations, most TCR beta V segments showed up in productive rearrangements about 87% or about 30% of the time in an earlier analysis of a few hundred of the donors. A later analysis found that TCR association rates varied across HLA loci, with DRB1 alleles showing the most associated TCRs and HLA-C alleles the fewest. Correlated functional status among segregating V segments might be attributable to linkage disequilibrium, but an unknown experimental factor could not be ruled out. According to the authors, the approach could potentially be generalized to other disease states and immunological phenotypes. In this cohort, only TCR beta chains were sequenced, and detectable features were limited by the absence of alpha or paired-chain data. Roughly uniform sequencing depth across donors was assumed in presence/absence analyses, although this assumption may not hold. A total of around 150 TCR beta chains were listed by the study as associated with cytomegalovirus. A group of highly shared sequence variants was considered likely to be a technical artifact of the sequencing pipeline. V-gene and J-gene trimming of TCR beta chains was associated with a missense DCLRE1C variant in a later genetic analysis, and the association was replicated in an independent cohort. Compared with equally common non-associated chains, HLA-associated TCR beta chains in a later analysis were more clonally expanded and had lower generation probabilities. According to a later analysis, most CMV-associated TCR beta chains appeared to be HLA-restricted, and the HLA associations seemed to be driven largely by CMV exposure. Because HLA typing was missing for some donors at each locus, association tests included only the typed subset. A later analysis reported that several top co-occurrence clusters appeared linked to parvovirus B19, influenza, CMV and Epstein-Barr virus. Across donors, most TCR sequences were observed very rarely, whereas some public TCRs were present in many individuals. CMV serostatus was the only immune exposure information available for the cohort. A further reported finding was that TCR beta sequences accurately predicted the HLA-A and HLA-B alleles for most subjects in the first cohort. Because counts were too low, roughly 16 rarely observed V segments, including chromosome 9 orphons, were excluded from the earlier analysis of several hundred of the donors. Some IMGT-functional V segments, including TRBV6-2 and TRBV6-3, could not be told apart with the 87-base-pair reads, so those segments were excluded.

Trimming takes 0 bases from V and 1 base from J, and the germline ends sit 7 bases apart. Measured from the cysteine to the phenylalanine, the CDR3 is 15 residues long. Of the read, only the CDR3 DNA is kept; its 45 bases are in frame from base 1. CDR1 and CDR2 were assigned from the germline V gene as LGHNA and YSLEER. Libraries came from the immunoSEQ multiplex PCR assay. For the multiplex PCR, a mixture combining 60 forward primers for TCR Vbeta segments and 13 reverse primers for TCR Jbeta segments was used. The CDR3 region of rearranged TCR beta genes was amplified from genomic DNA by a multiplex PCR assay. The amplified TCR beta libraries were sequenced on the Illumina HiSeq System as 87-base-pair reads. On the authors' methods: A later analysis counted about 80 million unique TCR beta chains across the 650 to 700 repertoires, and some 12 million of these chains were shared by at least two donors. To remove PCR and sequencing errors, raw reads were error-corrected and collapsed into unique sequences using a nearest-neighbor algorithm that merged closely related sequences. V, D and J gene segments were assigned by aligning CDR3 sequences to IMGT reference sequences. Each retained sequence needed at least a six-nucleotide match to both a V gene segment and a J gene segment. A rearrangement counted as productive if the CDR3 had no stop codons and remained in frame with V and J, and every other rearrangement counted as non-productive. Following IMGT convention, CDR3 was defined as the stretch from the second conserved V-encoded cysteine to the conserved J-encoded phenylalanine. Sequences without an unambiguous match to a single V gene segment were excluded from the earlier analysis of about 600 of the donors. An earlier analysis of about 590 of the donors classified V segments as functional when productive rearrangements were above 56.7% and as segregating when the standard deviation between donors was above 5%. A statistical classification framework was built to diagnose cytomegalovirus status from the catalog of TCR beta chain sequences. A later analysis assigned V and J genes by comparing TCR nucleotide sequences with IMGT/GENE-DB human TR gene sequences. In a later analysis, CDR3 sequences and most-parsimonious VDJ recombination scenarios were assigned using the TCRdist pipeline. In a later analysis, each TCR beta chain was defined by its CDR3 amino acid sequence together with its V-gene family, and reads without a unique V-gene family were excluded. To address suspected cross-contamination and a sequencing artifact, a later analysis removed some 620 highly shared, low-generation-probability nucleotide sequences. In a later analysis, a clonal expansion index was calculated for each public chain from normalized within-repertoire ranks of inferred template counts. In a later analysis, generation probabilities were computed using a VDJ recombination model fitted to out-of-frame rearrangements, and the results were checked against IGoR. A later analysis scored TCR-TCR, TCR-HLA and TCR-CMV co-occurrence with hypergeometric tests, applying a repertoire-size bias correction to TCR pairs. To estimate false discovery rates, a later analysis permuted the HLA or CMV assignments 20 times. In a later analysis, co-occurring TCRs were grouped with DBSCAN, and TCRdist sequence similarity was added when clustering was performed within HLA-allele-positive subsets. Repertoires with fewer than 30,000 or more than 120,000 public chains were left out of co-occurrence clustering, as were a handful of repertoires with anomalous nucleotide sharing. Here the immuneACCESS table is served through TCRdb, limited to in-frame sequences with V and J called. Missing clones are a known gap in these copies; in checked studies unresolved V genes cover under half, and the rest lacks a known reason. The V and J calls and clone size are taken from that table; D and trimming were inferred from the DNA. The sample table records about 140,000 clones; over 70% of these occur just once. Roughly 1% of the sample is held by the ten biggest clonotypes.

A remark on this clone: It has no known antigen specificity. Per-base quality was not reported, and no clone a single base away is much larger than it.

The source material was PBMCs. The chain uses TRBV4-3 and TRBJ1-5, with the D gene not clear enough to name. The TCR originated in a man aged 18 to 30 in good health and CMV-seronegative. The nucleotides read TGCGCCAGCAGCCAAGATATGGGCAGCAATCAGCCCCAGCATTTT. Its translation reads: CASSQDMGSNQPQHF.